This TCR beta chain derives from a study of technical replicates of blood from a handful of donors. The CDR3 loop spans 15 amino acids. The germline V gene encodes CDR1 SGHRS and CDR2 YFSETQ. J lost 4 bases, V lost 5 bases, and 5 bases had no gene match. Sequencing used immunoSEQ multiplex PCR; TCRdb keeps in-frame clones, though not all of them. Here the sample spans about 75,000 clones, around 92% being singletons. The chain combines TRBV5-1 with TRBJ2-5; 13 positions match TRBD2. The TCR originated in a human donor in good health. The sequencing input was T cells isolated from PBMCs. The CDR3 sequence: CASRLAGGPGETQYF. The CDR3 DNA follows: TGCGCCAGCAGACTAGCGGGAGGGCCGGGAGAGACCCAGTACTTC. Using reference TRBV5-1 and TRBJ2-5 for the parts outside the CDR3, the full variable domain is KAGVTQTPRYLIKTRGQQVTLSCSPISGHRSVSWYQQTPGQGLQFLFEYFSETQRNKGNFPGRFSGRQFSNSRSEMNVSTLELGDSALYLCASRLAGGPGETQYFGPGTRLLVL.